Below, 24 T cell receptor beta chains from the same sample are listed, as sequenced in a study of T-cell reconstitution after alpha-beta-depleted transplantation in children. During its preparation, the TCRbeta library received unique molecular identifiers. TCRdb re-analysed the PCR reads in MiXCR, keeping a single row per CDR3 protein. The sample has around 200,000 distinct CDR3 sequences, about 9.5% seen once. The input for sequencing was PBMCs from the stem cell graft donor, taken from the stem cell graft. These receptors were collected from a human donor who donated a stem cell graft to a child with acute lymphoblastic leukemia.

At least ten counts were recorded for this clonotype. The chain employs TRBV20-1 and TRBJ1-1; TRBD1 might be the D (5 bases). CDR3 length equals 12 residues. Germline lookup yields CDR1 DFQATT and CDR2 SNEGSKA (reference sequence). V was pared by 6 bases and J by 0 bases, with 8 bases between. The CDR3 spells CSAGGLNTEAFF. The CDR3 DNA follows: TGCAGTGCCGGGGGGTTGAACACTGAAGCTTTCTTT.

This clonotype showed up just a few times. The chain employs TRBV18 and TRBJ2-3; D is unresolved. The CDR3 runs to 13 residues. Trimming removed 4 bases at V and 4 bases at J, with 9 bases between. Germline values: CDR1 KGHSH, CDR2 LQKENI. CDR3 loop: CASSRGAADTQYF. CDR3 bases: TGTGCCAGCTCACGGGGTGCGGCAGATACGCAGTATTTT.

V is TRBV11-2 and J is TRBJ2-5; D gene uncertain. The germline V gene has CDR1 SGHAT and CDR2 FQNNGV. Trimming left V 0 bases short and J 1 base short, with 12 bases between. This CDR3 is 16 amino acids long. CDR3 sequence: CASSLDWRKGQETQYF. CDR3 sequence (DNA): TGTGCCAGCAGCTTAGATTGGCGAAAGGGCCAAGAGACCCAGTACTTC.

This clonotype was recorded a few times. V and J are TRBV27 and TRBJ2-3, with 9 bases matching TRBD2. V shed 4 bases and J 3 bases; nucleotides not matched to a gene: 8. The germline V gene encodes CDR1 MNHEY and CDR2 SMNVEV (reference sequence). This CDR3 is built from 16 residues. DNA for the CDR3: TGTGCCAGCAGTTCCACCGCGGGGGGGCCGACAGATACGCAGTATTTT. Translated: CASSSTAGGPTDTQYF.

This clonotype was seen many times. V gene TRBV20-1 combines with J gene TRBJ2-3; 10 bases agree with TRBD2. This CDR3 is built from 18 residues. V lost 3 bases and J lost 0; bases outside the gene matches: 12. Germline values: CDR1 DFQATT, CDR2 SNEGSKA (reference sequence). CDR3 protein: CSASPASGGPKSTDTQYF. As DNA, the CDR3 is TGCAGTGCTAGCCCGGCTAGCGGGGGACCGAAAAGCACAGATACGCAGTATTTT.

V is TRBV3-1 and J is TRBJ2-2, with TRBD1 matching 7 bases. Germline CDR1 LGHDT, CDR2 YNNKEL (reference sequence). With V trimmed by 4 bases and J by 3 bases, 11 bases remained unmatched. The CDR3 loop spans 17 amino acids. CDR3 nucleotide sequence: TGTGCCAGCAGCCGCTCAGAAGGGGGCATCTACACCGGGGAGCTGTTTTTT. It specifies CASSRSEGGIYTGELFF.

This clonotype was counted at least ten times. CDR3 sequence: CASSLVPEAPLHF. CDR3 nucleotide sequence: TGCGCCAGCAGCTTGGTTCCAGAGGCACCCCTCCACTTT. This chain connects TRBV5-1 to TRBJ1-6; no firm D call. This CDR3 has 13 residues. Germline V gives CDR1 SGHRS, CDR2 YFSETQ. V lost 0 bases and J lost 11, with 9 bases in between.

This rearrangement joins TRBV3-1 to TRBJ1-5; tentatively, D is TRBD1 (5 bases). The CDR3 sequence is 15 residues long. Germline CDR1 reads LGHDT; CDR2 reads YNNKEL (reference sequence). Trimming took 0 bases from V and 2 from J, leaving 8 bases between them. CDR3 DNA: TGTGCCAGCAGCCAAGATGCGACAGGCAATCAGCCCCAGCATTTT. It encodes CASSQDATGNQPQHF. Supplemented by reference TRBV3-1 and TRBJ1-5, the full variable domain reads DTAVSQTPKYLVTQMGNDKSIKCEQNLGHDTMYWYKQDSKKFLKIMFSYNNKELIINETVPNRFSPKSPDKAHLNLHINSLELGDSAVYFCASSQDATGNQPQHFGDGTRLSIL.

The gene calls are TRBV18 and TRBJ2-5, with a possible D match to TRBD1 (5 bases). CDR1 KGHSH and CDR2 LQKENI come from the germline V gene. The V end lost 3 bases, the J end lost 1 base, and 9 bases lay between the germline ends. This CDR3 has 14 residues. DNA for the CDR3: TGTGCCAGCTCACCCAACCAGGGCCAAGAGACCCAGTACTTC. Translated: CASSPNQGQETQYF.

Many counts were recorded for this clonotype. The chain is built from TRBV5-1 and TRBJ1-2; TRBD1 matches 12 bases. The V and J ends lost 4 bases and 0 bases, in that order; junction bases with no gene match: 13. CDR1 is SGHRS, CDR2 YFSETQ, per germline. CDR3 size: 19 residues. Here the CDR3 reads CASSTQRGTGGLSNYGYTF. The CDR3 DNA is TGCGCCAGCAGCACCCAACGGGGGACAGGGGGCTTATCTAACTATGGCTACACCTTC.

The J gene is TRBJ2-2, the V gene TRBV12-3 or TRBV12-4, with 7 bases aligning to TRBD1. This CDR3 is built from 13 residues. V lost 6 bases to trimming and J lost 5 bases; unmatched junction nucleotides: 3. CDR3 residues: CASSLGQTGELFF. CDR3 DNA: TGTGCCAGCAGCCTGGGACAGACCGGGGAGCTGTTTTTT.

This clonotype was counted a few times. The V and J genes are TRBV5-1 and TRBJ1-2; D gene unclear. The V end lost 2 bases, the J end lost 8 bases, and 13 bases lay between the germline ends. CDR3 length equals 13 residues. CDR1 and CDR2 (germline): SGHRS, YFSETQ. This CDR3 is CASSFTGEDGYTF. DNA of the CDR3: TGCGCCAGCAGCTTCACCGGGGAGGACGGCTACACCTTC.

The chain couples TRBV6-5 to TRBJ2-1, with D unclear. This CDR3 is built from 11 residues. Per the germline V gene, CDR1 is MNHEY and CDR2 is SVGAGI. V lost 7 bases to trimming and J lost 8 bases, with 9 bases between them. CDR3 coding DNA: TGTGCCAGCACCCTTCTTGATGAGCAGTTCTTC. Its protein is CASTLLDEQFF.

This clonotype has a handful of counts. The rearrangement uses TRBV5-1 and TRBJ1-2, with unresolved D. The ends were cut back, 0 bases at V and 0 bases at J, with 6 bases in the middle. The CDR3 loop spans 14 amino acids. CDR1 SGHRS and CDR2 YFSETQ come from the germline V gene. DNA for the CDR3: TGCGCCAGCAGCTTGGACGAGGCTAACTATGGCTACACCTTC. This sequence encodes CASSLDEANYGYTF.

This clonotype was observed many times. The chain combines TRBV20-1 with TRBJ2-3, with D tentatively TRBD2 (6 bases). This CDR3 is built from 15 residues. V was cut by 3 bases and J by 2 bases, with 15 bases left in between. Germline CDR1 is DFQATT and CDR2 is SNEGSKA (reference sequence). This CDR3 reads CSASRASDHTDTQYF. DNA of the CDR3: TGCAGTGCTAGTAGGGCTAGCGACCACACAGATACGCAGTATTTT.

This clonotype has at least ten counts. J is TRBJ2-7 and V is TRBV4-1, with 8 bases lining up with TRBD2. V lost 0 bases to trimming and J lost 6 bases; unmatched junction nucleotides: 4. Germline CDR1 and CDR2: MGHRA and YSYEKL. The CDR3 loop spans 14 amino acids. The CDR3 DNA follows: TGCGCCAGCAGCCAAGATCCGGGGGGGTCCGAGCAGTACTTC. The encoded protein is CASSQDPGGSEQYF.

The chain is built from TRBV4-1 and TRBJ1-2, with TRBD1 matching over 8 bases. This CDR3 has 14 residues. From germline, CDR1 is MGHRA and CDR2 YSYEKL. Germline trimming cut 5 bases from V and 2 bases from J; bases unmatched to any gene: 4. The CDR3 nucleotides are TGCGCCAGCAGCGGAAGGACAGGGAACTATGGCTACACCTTC. Amino acids: CASSGRTGNYGYTF.

This clonotype was seen a few times. The chain employs TRBV7-9 and TRBJ2-4, with 9 bases identical to TRBD1. V lost 3 bases to trimming and J lost 8 bases; unmatched junction nucleotides: 2. Per germline, CDR1 SEHNR and CDR2 FQNEAQ (reference sequence). CDR3 length equals 13 residues. CDR3 in amino acids: CASSLGQGDIQYF. The CDR3 DNA reads TGTGCCAGCAGCTTGGGACAGGGAGACATTCAGTACTTC.

This clonotype was picked up many times. The chain couples TRBV20-1 to TRBJ2-1, with 12 bases lining up with TRBD1. Unmatched junction bases numbered 11, after V lost 5 bases and J lost 9 bases. Looked up from germline, CDR1 is DFQATT and CDR2 is SNEGSKA (reference sequence). The length of the CDR3 is 15 residues. For the CDR3, the DNA is TGCAGTGCTGGGATGGGACAGGGGGCATCTATTGAGCAGTTCTTC. Protein: CSAGMGQGASIEQFF.

This clonotype occurred many times. The chain carries TRBV20-1 and TRBJ2-2; 8 nucleotides match TRBD1. V lost 5 bases to trimming and J lost 3 bases; unmatched junction nucleotides: 5. This CDR3 region has 14 residues. Germline V CDR1 and CDR2: DFQATT, SNEGSKA (reference sequence). Written as DNA, the CDR3 is TGCAGTGCTCCCGGGACAGGAGACACCGGGGAGCTGTTTTTT. It specifies CSAPGTGDTGELFF.

This clonotype was detected only a few times. J is TRBJ1-5 and V is TRBV5-1, with D perhaps TRBD1 (5 bases). Germline CDR1 is SGHRS and CDR2 is YFSETQ. Trimming removed 0 bases from V and 7 bases from J, with 14 bases in between. This CDR3 is 15 amino acids long. The CDR3 DNA reads as TGCGCCAGCAGCTTGGAGGGGAGCGGCAGCCAGCCCCAGCATTTT. Residues: CASSLEGSGSQPQHF.

In this sample, this clonotype turned up many times. The chain carries TRBV20-1 and TRBJ2-1; D may be TRBD1 (6 bases). The CDR3 covers 14 residues. V was cut by 4 bases and J by 9 bases, with 19 bases left in between. CDR1 DFQATT and CDR2 SNEGSKA come from the germline V gene (reference sequence). CDR3 in amino acids: CSAMGAGITAEQFF. The CDR3 DNA is TGCAGTGCTATGGGGGCAGGGATTACAGCTGAGCAGTTCTTC.

This clonotype was seen ten or more times. The chain employs TRBV12-3 or TRBV12-4 and TRBJ1-6; TRBD1 agrees at 8 bases. Trimming took 2 bases from V and 6 from J; bases not matched to a gene: 6. The CDR3 runs 16 residues. The CDR3 DNA sequence: TGTGCCAGCAGTTTAAGAGGACAGGGTTTTAATTCACCCCTCCACTTT. Translation gives CASSLRGQGFNSPLHF.

The table lists this clonotype with a few counts. The rearrangement links TRBV5-1 to TRBJ2-1, with TRBD2 identical over 7 bases. This CDR3 spans 15 amino acids. Germline lookup yields CDR1 SGHRS and CDR2 YFSETQ. V trimming: 0 bases; J trimming: 7 bases; junction bases outside the gene matches: 7. The CDR3: CASSLGEGFKNEQFF. The CDR3 coding sequence is TGCGCCAGCAGCTTGGGGGAGGGATTTAAGAATGAGCAGTTCTTC.